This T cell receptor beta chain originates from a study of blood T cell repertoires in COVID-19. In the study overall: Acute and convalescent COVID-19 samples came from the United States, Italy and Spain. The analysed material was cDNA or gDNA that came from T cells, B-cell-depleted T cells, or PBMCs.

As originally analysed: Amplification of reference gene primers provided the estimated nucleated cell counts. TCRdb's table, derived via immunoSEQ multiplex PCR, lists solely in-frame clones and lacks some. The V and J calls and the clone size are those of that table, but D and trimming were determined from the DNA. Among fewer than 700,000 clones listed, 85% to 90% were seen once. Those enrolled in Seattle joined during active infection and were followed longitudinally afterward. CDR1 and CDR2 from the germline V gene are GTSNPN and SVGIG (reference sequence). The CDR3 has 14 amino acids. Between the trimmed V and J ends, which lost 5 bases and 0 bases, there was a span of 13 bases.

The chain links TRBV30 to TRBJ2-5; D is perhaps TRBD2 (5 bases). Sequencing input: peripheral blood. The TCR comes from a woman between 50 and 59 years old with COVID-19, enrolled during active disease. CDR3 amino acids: CAWESRAYQETQYF. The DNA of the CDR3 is TGTGCCTGGGAATCGAGGGCGTACCAAGAGACCCAGTACTTC.